One and the same sample provided the 20 T cell receptor beta chains below, sequenced in a study of post-analysis software for immune sequencing data. General study findings and limits: TRBV segments more frequent in patients than in controls numbered five and included TRBV5-6, TRBV5-1 and TRBV20-1.

The antigens of these receptors remain unknown. The library was made from cDNA and included unique molecular identifiers. MiXCR, run by TCRdb on the PCR reads, gives a single entry per CDR3 protein. The sample includes fewer than 850,000 distinct CDR3 sequences, roughly 30% of them seen just once. Sequencing was performed on blood. These receptors originate from a girl aged 5-17 years with multiple sclerosis.

In this sample, this clonotype turned up a few times. The chain recombines TRBV9 with TRBJ1-2; TRBD1 matches 12 bases. Germline-derived CDR1 and CDR2 are SGDLS and YYNGEE. This CDR3 is built from 15 residues. V lost 4 bases to trimming and J lost 5 bases; unmatched junction nucleotides: 6. CDR3 amino acids: CASSPGQGARYGYTF. Here the CDR3 DNA reads TGTGCCAGCAGCCCGGGACAGGGGGCGCGTTATGGCTACACCTTC.

The rearrangement links TRBV20-1 to TRBJ2-3, with 9 bases identical to TRBD2. The CDR3 loop spans 15 amino acids. The trim removed 6 bases at V and 2 bases at J, leaving 9 bases unmatched. Germline V gives CDR1 DFQATT, CDR2 SNEGSKA (reference sequence). The CDR3 here is CSARNPGLATDTQYF. DNA for the CDR3: TGCAGTGCCCGGAATCCGGGACTAGCCACAGATACGCAGTATTTT.

This clonotype was seen a handful of times. V is TRBV10-3 and J is TRBJ2-3; 10 bases line up with TRBD1. This CDR3 comprises 16 residues. The germline V gene encodes CDR1 ENHRY and CDR2 SYGVKD. V shed 2 bases and J 5 bases; nucleotides not matched to a gene: 7. The CDR3: CAISEPGQGTGDTQYF. The CDR3 DNA sequence: TGTGCCATCAGTGAGCCGGGACAGGGGACTGGAGATACGCAGTATTTT.

V usage is TRBV7-2 and J usage is TRBJ2-3, with 7 bases aligning to TRBD2. The CDR3 extends over 17 amino acids. Per germline, CDR1 SGHTA and CDR2 FQGNSA. The V and J ends lost 1 base and 1 base, in that order; junction bases with no gene match: 8. CDR3 sequence reads: CASSLVDGGSRTDTQYF. The DNA for the CDR3 is TGTGCCAGCAGCTTAGTTGACGGCGGGAGTCGCACAGATACGCAGTATTTT. Variable domain in full (rest from reference TRBV7-2 and TRBJ2-3): GAGVSQSPSNKVTEKGKDVELRCDPISGHTALYWYRQSLGQGLEFLIYFQGNSAPDKSGLPSDRFSAERTGGSVSTLTIQRTQQEDSAVYLCASSLVDGGSRTDTQYFGPGTRLTVL.

This chain joins TRBV27 and TRBJ1-2; 7 positions agree with TRBD1. The CDR3 has 16 amino acids. Per germline, CDR1 MNHEY and CDR2 SMNVEV (reference sequence). After removal of 3 bases from V and 4 bases from J, the junction contained 11 bases not matched to a gene. CDR3: CASSFTRTGDPYGYTF. CDR3 coding DNA: TGTGCCAGCAGTTTTACACGGACAGGTGACCCCTATGGCTACACCTTC.

The chain joins TRBV20-1 to TRBJ2-6; the match to TRBD1 covers 9 bases. Germline values: CDR1 DFQATT, CDR2 SNEGSKA (reference sequence). The CDR3 has 20 amino acids. V was pared by 2 bases and J by 1 base, with 15 bases of the junction left unmatched. In DNA, the CDR3 is TGCAGTGCTAGAACAGGGGCCGGGACAGGGATTAGGTCTGGGGCCAACGTCCTGACTTTC. Residues: CSARTGAGTGIRSGANVLTF.

Points on this clonotype: At one of its ends the junction is not consistent with the germline gene, which may arise from a read error. V gene TRBV7-2 combines with J gene TRBJ1-4; no firm D call. Looked up from germline, CDR1 is SGHTA and CDR2 is FQGNSA. The CDR3 runs 17 residues. CDR3 coding DNA: TGTGCCAGCAGCCCCACTGGGCGTAAGGGAACTAATGAAAAACGGTTTTTT. Translating gives CASSPTGRKGTNEKRFF.

The chain has TRBV28 and TRBJ1-1; D gene ambiguous. Germline V lookup: CDR1 MDHEN, CDR2 SYDVKM. CDR3 length equals 11 residues. Trimming shortened V by 11 bases and J by 5 bases, and 12 bases separated the two germline ends. The CDR3 sequence is CAAGVGTEAFF. The CDR3 region has the DNA TGTGCCGCCGGGGTGGGGACTGAAGCTTTCTTT.

The CDR3 is CASSRGQGGTYEQYF. The CDR3 DNA reads as TGTGCCAGTAGTAGGGGACAGGGAGGAACCTACGAGCAGTACTTC. J is TRBJ2-7 and V is TRBV19; the match to TRBD1 covers 9 bases. CDR3 length equals 15 residues. CDR1 LNHDA and CDR2 SQIVND come from the germline V gene (reference sequence). Trimming took 4 bases from V and 2 from J; bases not matched to a gene: 6.

This clonotype was counted many times. This chain links TRBV7-9 with TRBJ2-3; D ambiguous. CDR3 length: 12 amino acids. Per germline, CDR1 SEHNR and CDR2 FQNEAQ (reference sequence). Between the trimmed V and J ends, which lost 2 bases and 5 bases, there was a span of 5 bases. CDR3 region: CASSLSEDTQYF. CDR3 in DNA: TGTGCCAGCAGCTTATCCGAAGATACGCAGTATTTT.

There are a few counts of this clonotype. The chain couples TRBV6-2 or TRBV6-3 to TRBJ2-1; TRBD2 aligns across 14 bases. This CDR3 region has 16 residues. Germline V lookup: CDR1 MNHEY, CDR2 SVGEGT. V lost 6 bases and J lost 9; bases outside the gene matches: 10. CDR3 amino acids: CASRRLAGGPDTEQFF. In DNA, the CDR3 is TGTGCCAGCAGGAGACTAGCGGGAGGGCCCGATACTGAGCAGTTCTTC.

This clonotype was seen only a few times. V usage is TRBV15 and J usage is TRBJ2-3; 8 bases agree with TRBD1. CDR1 is LNHNV, CDR2 YYDKDF, per germline (reference sequence). V trimming: 3 bases; J trimming: 6 bases; junction bases outside the gene matches: 5. The CDR3 has 14 residues. The CDR3 DNA reads TGTGCCACCAGCAGGGCGGACAGGGTTGATACGCAGTATTTT. It is translated as CATSRADRVDTQYF. Based on the CDR3 plus reference TRBV15 and TRBJ2-3, the full variable domain is DAMVIQNPRYQVTQFGKPVTLSCSQTLNHNVMYWYQQKSSQAPKLLFHYYDKDFNNEADTPDNFQSRRPNTSFCFLDIRSPGLGDTAMYLCATSRADRVDTQYFGPGTRLTVL.

V is TRBV3-1 and J is TRBJ2-1, with 9 bases aligning to TRBD2. With V trimmed by 4 bases and J by 7 bases, 11 bases remained unmatched. This CDR3 has 16 residues. CDR1 is LGHDT, CDR2 YNNKEL, per germline (reference sequence). As DNA, the CDR3 is TGTGCCAGCAGCCTCAGGAGTGCGGGGGGGCGGAATGAGCAGTTCTTC. Amino acids: CASSLRSAGGRNEQFF.

The chain recombines TRBV7-8 with TRBJ1-4; possible D gene TRBD1, 6 bases. CDR3 size: 15 residues. In germline, CDR1 is SGHVS, CDR2 FQNEAQ. Trimming shortened V by 3 bases and J by 5 bases, and 13 bases separated the two germline ends. In nucleotides, the CDR3 is TGTGCCAGCAGCTTGGAGTGGGGGCTCAATGAAAAACTGTTTTTT. Translation: CASSLEWGLNEKLFF.

The V and J genes are TRBV20-1 and TRBJ2-5; TRBD2 matches at 12 bases. V shed 3 bases and J 2 bases; nucleotides not matched to a gene: 7. Germline V gene sequence: CDR1 DFQATT, CDR2 SNEGSKA (reference sequence). The CDR3 has 16 residues. The CDR3 sequence is CSASELAGGLQETQYF. The CDR3 nucleotides read TGCAGTGCTAGTGAACTAGCGGGGGGCCTACAAGAGACCCAGTACTTC.

This clonotype was picked up a small number of times. The chain recombines TRBV7-2 with TRBJ2-7, with 10 bases aligning to TRBD2. V lost 5 bases to trimming and J lost 4 bases; unmatched junction nucleotides: 11. CDR1 and CDR2 (germline): SGHTA, FQGNSA. The CDR3 consists of 16 residues. Here the CDR3 reads CASSPAGLAGEYEQYF. In DNA form, the CDR3 reads TGTGCCAGCAGCCCCGCCGGCCTAGCGGGAGAATACGAGCAGTACTTC.

The chain couples TRBV4-3 to TRBJ2-1; tentatively, D is TRBD2 (6 bases). V lost 4 bases and J lost 0, with 13 bases in between. The V gene's germline CDR1 is LGHNA and CDR2 YSLEER. The CDR3 has 16 residues. CDR3 protein: CASSPQGEASYNEQFF. In nucleotides, the CDR3 is TGCGCCAGCAGCCCCCAAGGGGAGGCCTCCTACAATGAGCAGTTCTTC.

The chain employs TRBV28 and TRBJ1-5; tentative D call: TRBD1 (5 bases). There are 16 residues in the CDR3. V was cut by 4 bases and J by 2 bases, with 15 bases left in between. From germline, CDR1 is MDHEN and CDR2 SYDVKM. CDR3 sequence: CASSSRRGRGNQPQHF. The DNA for the CDR3 is TGTGCCAGCAGTTCCCGGAGGGGTAGAGGCAATCAGCCCCAGCATTTT.

This clonotype showed up just a few times. The chain links TRBV9 to TRBJ2-5, with D possibly TRBD2 on 5 matching bases. There are 15 residues in the CDR3. V was pared by 3 bases and J by 8 bases, with 20 bases between. Germline-derived CDR1 and CDR2 are SGDLS and YYNGEE. This chain's CDR3 is CASSAGSTVASTQYF. Written as DNA, the CDR3 is TGTGCCAGCAGCGCTGGGAGTACGGTGGCCTCAACCCAGTACTTC.

The chain employs TRBV3-1 and TRBJ2-1; D is uncertain. The V end lost 3 bases, the J end lost 1 base, and 10 bases lay between the germline ends. CDR1 and CDR2 from the germline V gene are LGHDT and YNNKEL (reference sequence). This CDR3 spans 15 amino acids. CDR3 loop: CASSHDSRSYNEQFF. DNA for the CDR3: TGTGCCAGCAGCCATGACTCCCGGTCCTACAATGAGCAGTTCTTC.